The present T cell receptor (beta chain) was sequenced within a study of CD8+ T cells in alopecia areata listed by TCRdb under 2018. The study in broad terms: The treated patients took part in an open-label pilot trial in which moderate-to-severe alopecia areata was treated with oral tofacitinib at 5 to 10 mg twice daily. Patients received tofacitinib for 6 to 18 months and were then followed off drug for 6 months to check for delayed response and recurrence. In both human patients and the C3H/HeJ mouse model, the study applied high-throughput TCRbeta sequencing to look at T cell clonal expansion in alopecia areata. In humans, TCRbeta sequencing was performed on scalp tissue and on sorted CD4+ and CD8+ peripheral blood T cells from healthy controls and from patients with patchy or totalis/universalis alopecia areata. Biopsies were taken from tofacitinib-treated patients at baseline and again at 4 and 24 weeks into treatment, and several of those patients also had a later scalp biopsy. TCRbeta CDR3 regions were amplified by immunoSEQ multiplex PCR with 35 Vbeta forward and 13 Jbeta reverse primers. Scalp clonality was compared among normal scalp (n=4), patchy alopecia areata scalp (n=8), and alopecia totalis/universalis scalp (n=8). In treated patients, disease severity was measured using the SALT score, which gives the percentage of scalp surface area affected. RNA was extracted with the PAXgene miRNA kit for fixed scalp, the miRNeasy kit for PBMCs, and the RNeasy kit for mouse skin.

This clone was detected a few times. This clone's antigen is unknown. No much larger clone exists at a distance of one base, and base qualities are not known. The sample's time point label, decoded: about 25 weeks on oral tofacitinib. In the paper's terms, the treatment or condition label means: oral pan-JAK inhibitor, 5-10 mg twice daily. Peripheral blood and lesional scalp punch biopsies were obtained from patients with alopecia areata. PBMCs were isolated by density centrifugation and stained for CD3, CD4 and CD8, after which CD4+ and CD8+ T cells were sorted on a FACSAria. Study-wide findings and limitations: Many expanded lesional clones persisted in scalp and blood during tofacitinib treatment, which may partly explain relapse after stopping treatment. Resident alphabeta T cells in normal human skin are also sequenced, complicating scalp TCR repertoire analysis, unlike mouse skin dominated by gammadelta T cells. The treated cohort was small, with a single nonresponder, so links between baseline CD8+ expansion and response need larger studies. Compared with normal scalp, lesional scalp, particularly in alopecia totalis/universalis, had higher clonality and more expanded CD8+ clones, which suggests antigenic drive. Shared TCR sequences between patients were less evident than in mice, which may be partly attributable to HLA diversity in the patient population. With tofacitinib, both scalp clonality and the number of expanded CD8+ clones among the top 100 scalp clones went down significantly.

CDR1 MNHEY and CDR2 SVGAGI were looked up in the germline V gene. The CDR3 runs 13 amino acids, cysteine and phenylalanine included. CDR3 DNA only is kept here, 39 bases in frame from base 1. The trim is 5 bases for V and 2 bases for J, with a gap of 9 bases between the germline ends. Library preparation employed the immunoSEQ multiplex PCR assay. RNA was extracted from all samples and reverse transcribed into cDNA, which served as template for TCR sequencing. First-strand cDNA was synthesized using SuperScript III with a 2:1 mix of oligo-dT and random hexamers. Amplification bias was assessed with a synthetic immune receptor repertoire, and residual bias was removed computationally. Per the authors' processing: After raw reads were preprocessed to remove errors, the CDR3 was defined following IMGT conventions as running from the conserved cysteine to phenylalanine. Clonality was computed by normalizing Shannon entropy by log2 of the number of productive unique TCRs and subtracting the result from 1. CD4 or CD8 identity of scalp clones was inferred by cross-referencing scalp TCRbeta sequences with sorted blood CD4 and CD8 repertoires. Sourced from immuneACCESS, this table was stored by TCRdb with only in-frame sequences that have V and J called. A share of the clones is absent; for the studies checked, an unresolved V gene accounts for under half, and the remainder has no known explanation. V and J calls and clone size follow that table, whereas D and trimming were derived from the DNA. The sample includes 110,000 or so clones, with approximately 51% observed a single time. The ten top clones hold about 3.4% of the sample.

This material consisted of CD4+ T cells sorted from blood, taken at week 24, from a patient treated with tofacitinib. The clonotype originates from a human donor with alopecia areata. This receptor chain uses TRBV6-5 and TRBJ1-1; the D gene is perhaps TRBD1, on 5 matching bases. Here the CDR3 is given as CASSAGTNTEAFF. The sequenced DNA is TGTGCCAGCAGTGCCGGGACCAACACTGAAGCTTTCTTT.